Reported below is one TCR beta chain. Trimming took off 1 base at V and 4 bases at J, with 14 bases between the two ends. Germline CDR1 is SGHAT and CDR2 is FQNNGV. The CDR3 length is 15 residues. This record belongs to a study of blood T cell repertoires in COVID-19. Study as a whole: Both acute and convalescent COVID-19 samples were obtained from the United States, Italy and Spain. T cells, B-cell-depleted T cells, or PBMCs provided the cDNA or gDNA that served as material.

Participant ages covered about 18 to 90 years across 20 to 30 US areas. Each participant's cohort was designated according to participant-reported clinical history. The protocol was immunoSEQ multiplex PCR, while the TCRdb copy is restricted to in-frame clones and leaves out a portion. The repertoire consists of 250,000 or so clones, with 80% to 90% occurring once and the leading ten covering 2.5% to 3%. This clonotype was sampled from a woman aged 30 to 39 with acute COVID-19. Input material: PBMCs or T cells enriched from blood (not recorded which). This sequence joins TRBV11-2 and TRBJ2-7; D is perhaps TRBD1 (5 bases). In DNA, the CDR3 is TGTGCCAGCAGCTTAGGGTTCGACAGTCAATACGAGCAGTACTTC. The encoded protein is CASSLGFDSQYEQYF.